This is a list of T cell receptor beta chains from one sample in a study of cytomegalovirus exposure and HLA in healthy donors. Assay used: immunoSEQ multiplex PCR; TCRdb lists only in-frame clones, some missing. The sample contains 130,000 or so clones, roughly 84% of which appear only once. Sequencing used PBMCs. These receptors were collected from a young woman in good health and CMV-seropositive. Both conserved end residues are part of each CDR3. The order of the fields is J gene, CDR3 length, clone size, D gene, V gene, CDR3 DNA, CDR3 protein. A D gene is named only where the DNA matches it firmly. Clone size is shown for a subset of rows, as once, few, many or a class of expanded clone.

j_call: TRBJ2-1
cdr3_length: 18
clone_size: once
d_call: .
v_call: TRBV7-3
cdr3_nt: TGTGCCAGCAGCTTAATGTTTTCCGGTCTGGGACACAACAATGAGCAGTTCTTC
cdr3_aa: CASSLMFSGLGHNNEQFF

j_call: TRBJ2-2
cdr3_length: 14
clone_size: .
d_call: TRBD1
v_call: TRBV28
cdr3_nt: TGTGCCTCTTTAGGGGGCGCTTACACCGGGGAGCTGTTTTTT
cdr3_aa: CASLGGAYTGELFF

j_call: TRBJ2-1
cdr3_length: 15
clone_size: .
d_call: .
v_call: TRBV4-1
cdr3_nt: TGCGCCAGCAGCCAAGTGGCAGGCGTCTACAATGAGCAGTTCTTC
cdr3_aa: CASSQVAGVYNEQFF

j_call: TRBJ1-2
cdr3_length: 13
clone_size: .
d_call: .
v_call: TRBV7-9
cdr3_nt: TGTGCCAGCAGCAGAAGCAGGGGCGAGGGCTACACCTTC
cdr3_aa: CASSRSRGEGYTF

j_call: TRBJ1-1
cdr3_length: 11
clone_size: .
d_call: TRBD1
v_call: TRBV6-5
cdr3_nt: TGTGCCAGCGGTCAGGGGGCTGAAGCTTTCTTT
cdr3_aa: CASGQGAEAFF

j_call: TRBJ1-1
cdr3_length: 13
clone_size: .
d_call: .
v_call: TRBV5-1
cdr3_nt: TGCGCCAGCAGCTTGGACCTAGACTCTGAAGCTTTCTTT
cdr3_aa: CASSLDLDSEAFF

j_call: TRBJ1-4
cdr3_length: 12
clone_size: .
d_call: .
v_call: TRBV15
cdr3_nt: TGTGCCACCAGCAGGACGGAGGAAAAACTGTTTTTT
cdr3_aa: CATSRTEEKLFF

j_call: TRBJ1-4
cdr3_length: 13
clone_size: .
d_call: TRBD1
v_call: TRBV29-1
cdr3_nt: TGCAGCGTTGAAGAAGGGGGCAGTGAAAAACTGTTTTTT
cdr3_aa: CSVEEGGSEKLFF

j_call: TRBJ1-1
cdr3_length: 14
clone_size: .
d_call: .
v_call: TRBV7-3
cdr3_nt: TGTGCCAGCAGCTTATGGGGGCTTGGCGCTGAAGCTTTCTTT
cdr3_aa: CASSLWGLGAEAFF

j_call: TRBJ1-1
cdr3_length: 13
clone_size: once
d_call: .
v_call: TRBV6-5
cdr3_nt: TGTGCCAGCAGGCGTCCAGGAACACATTCAGCTTTCTTT
cdr3_aa: CASRRPGTHSAFF

j_call: TRBJ2-7
cdr3_length: 17
clone_size: .
d_call: .
v_call: TRBV1
cdr3_nt: TGCACCAGCAGCCAAGCCTCGCGGGGGGTCGAATCCTACGAGCAGTACTTC
cdr3_aa: CTSSQASRGVESYEQYF

j_call: TRBJ2-2
cdr3_length: 16
clone_size: .
d_call: .
v_call: TRBV10-3
cdr3_nt: TGTGCCATCAGTGCCTCGACAGGGGAGGGCACCGGGGAGCTGTTTTTT
cdr3_aa: CAISASTGEGTGELFF

j_call: TRBJ1-6
cdr3_length: 14
clone_size: few
d_call: .
v_call: TRBV5-1
cdr3_nt: TGCGCCAGCAGCTTGGCCCAGGATTCTTCACCCCTCCACTTT
cdr3_aa: CASSLAQDSSPLHF

j_call: TRBJ1-2
cdr3_length: 16
clone_size: once
d_call: TRBD1
v_call: TRBV7-9
cdr3_nt: TGTGCCAGCAGCTTAGGAGGACAGGGGGTGGTGGGGGGCTACACCTTC
cdr3_aa: CASSLGGQGVVGGYTF

j_call: TRBJ2-3
cdr3_length: 15
clone_size: .
d_call: .
v_call: TRBV2
cdr3_nt: TGTGCCAGCAGTGACAGGTGGGGGGGGCCAGATACGCAGTATTTT
cdr3_aa: CASSDRWGGPDTQYF

j_call: TRBJ2-1
cdr3_length: 13
clone_size: .
d_call: TRBD1
v_call: TRBV6-4
cdr3_nt: TGTGCCAGCAGTGATCCCGAGGGGGCTAGGCAGTTCTTC
cdr3_aa: CASSDPEGARQFF

j_call: TRBJ2-5
cdr3_length: 13
clone_size: .
d_call: TRBD2
v_call: TRBV7-2
cdr3_nt: TGTGCCAGCAGGCGGGGGGTCCAAGAGACCCAGTACTTC
cdr3_aa: CASRRGVQETQYF

j_call: TRBJ1-1
cdr3_length: 12
clone_size: .
d_call: TRBD1
v_call: TRBV4-1
cdr3_nt: TGCGCCAGCAGGGTCACAGGGGGTCAAGCTTTCTTT
cdr3_aa: CASRVTGGQAFF